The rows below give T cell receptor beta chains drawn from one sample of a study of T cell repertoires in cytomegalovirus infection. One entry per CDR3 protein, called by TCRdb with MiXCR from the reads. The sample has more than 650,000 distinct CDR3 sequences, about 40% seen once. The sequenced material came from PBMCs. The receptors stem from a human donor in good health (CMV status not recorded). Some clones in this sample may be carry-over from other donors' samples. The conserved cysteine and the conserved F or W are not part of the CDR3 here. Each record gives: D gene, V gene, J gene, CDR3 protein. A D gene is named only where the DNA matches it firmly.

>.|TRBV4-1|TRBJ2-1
ASSQEPGRGASDEQF
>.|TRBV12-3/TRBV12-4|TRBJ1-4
ASSLGSSQRGEKLF
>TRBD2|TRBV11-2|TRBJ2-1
ASSSRGGPREYNEQF
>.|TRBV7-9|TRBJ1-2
ASSPPRGGGYT
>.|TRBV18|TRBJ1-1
ASSPLLSEGYNTEAF
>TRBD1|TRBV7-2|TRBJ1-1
ASSPTDRVGTEAF
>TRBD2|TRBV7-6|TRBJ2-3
ASSHGLAGALRVTDTQY
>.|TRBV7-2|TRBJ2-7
ASSLASASEQY
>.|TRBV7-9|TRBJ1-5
ASRAGDSNQPQH
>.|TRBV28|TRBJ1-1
ASSLFLNTEAF
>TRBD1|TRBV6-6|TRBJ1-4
ASSDDRGFEKLF
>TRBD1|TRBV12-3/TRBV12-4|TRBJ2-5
ASSFLLDRAKTQY
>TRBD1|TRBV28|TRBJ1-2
ASSFLALGQGRSADGYT
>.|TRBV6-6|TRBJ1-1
ASSLPPGYGTEAF
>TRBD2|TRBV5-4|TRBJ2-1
ASSPGGLAHNEQF
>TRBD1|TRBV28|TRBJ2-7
ASSLTGRDSSYEQY
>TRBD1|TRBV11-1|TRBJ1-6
ASSRDREPSPLH
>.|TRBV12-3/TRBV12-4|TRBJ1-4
ASSSFRSEKLF
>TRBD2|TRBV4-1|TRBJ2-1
ASSQESGRTRGEF
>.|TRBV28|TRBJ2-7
ASSRNRDISYEQY
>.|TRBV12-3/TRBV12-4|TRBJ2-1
ASSHGISGTPLSYKEQF
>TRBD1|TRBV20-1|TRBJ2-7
SARDGDRGRIQY
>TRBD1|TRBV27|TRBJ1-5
ASSLSGTGRPQH